This TCR beta chain was observed in a study of PD-L1 blockade in urothelial cancer. Study at large: Prior chemotherapy in patients spanned 0 to 3 regimens. T cells were recovered from blood samples at a median of around 140,000. Study outcomes and limitations: It was durable-benefit patients whose tumor-associated blood clones expanded more at 3 weeks.

Sequencing was performed with immunoSEQ multiplex PCR; in TCRdb, only in-frame clones are kept and a portion is missing. The sample includes 40,000 or so clones, about four fifths of them seen just once. For this clone: Its specificity is not known.

The CDR3 loop spans 13 amino acids. Germline lookup yields CDR1 MNHNS and CDR2 SASEGT. Trimming cost V 5 bases and J 7 bases, with 12 bases left between them. Time point: pretreatment peripheral blood. This sequence joins TRBV6-1 and TRBJ1-5, with D possibly TRBD1 on 5 matching bases. The receptor comes from a man in his 60s with urothelial cancer. Sequenced here: PBMCs, sampled around atezolizumab (anti-PD-L1) treatment. The CDR3 nucleotides are TGTGCCAGCAGTCTCGCGGGGGACCAGCCCCAGCATTTT. This sequence encodes CASSLAGDQPQHF.